This T cell receptor (beta chain) was documented in a study of T-cell reconstitution after alpha-beta-depleted transplantation in children. For TCRbeta, the library was prepared with unique molecular identifiers. Each CDR3 protein gets one entry after TCRdb re-called the PCR reads with MiXCR. The table shows around 96,000 distinct CDR3 sequences, with more than 10% occurring only once. This clonotype was detected only a few times. V was clipped by 3 bases and J by 5 bases; unmatched bases: 8. From germline, CDR1 is DFQATT and CDR2 SNEGSKA (reference sequence). The CDR3 contains 16 residues. The material was PBMCs from the stem cell graft donor, obtained from the stem cell graft. The sequence was obtained from a human donor who donated a stem cell graft to a child with inherited bone marrow failure. The chain links TRBV20-1 to TRBJ2-4; TRBD1 matches at 12 bases. The CDR3 here is CSARDTGTGGENIQYF. The CDR3 DNA reads as TGCAGTGCTAGGGACACCGGGACAGGGGGCGAAAACATTCAGTACTTC.